This T cell receptor beta chain was sequenced in a study of blood T cell repertoires in COVID-19. Original data processing: Nucleated cell counts were estimated from reference gene primer amplification. Repertoires were generated with immunoSEQ multiplex PCR, while TCRdb's copy carries only in-frame clones and drops some. V and J calls and clone size are copied from that table; D and trimming were computed from the DNA. The profile shows about 68,000 clones, 86% of them singletons. This CDR3 has 20 residues. V lost 3 bases to trimming and J lost 2 bases; unmatched junction nucleotides: 21. The germline CDR1 and CDR2 sequences are LGHDT and YNNKEL (reference sequence).

What was sequenced was peripheral blood. V is TRBV3-1 (or the pseudogene TRBV3-2) and J is TRBJ2-5, with TRBD1 identical over 7 bases. This clonotype was sampled from a man in his thirties or forties with acute or convalescent COVID-19. CDR3 sequence: CASSHRCQGVVYRKQETQYF. CDR3 DNA sequence: TGTGCCAGCAGCCATCGCTGTCAGGGGGTCGTTTATCGAAAACAAGAGACCCAGTACTTC.